This is a list of T cell receptor beta chains from one sample in a study of early T cells in non-severe SARS-CoV-2 infection. TCRdb independently ran MiXCR on the 5' RACE reads; one entry per CDR3 protein. The sample lists tens of thousands of distinct CDR3 sequences, about 12% occurring once. Specimen: whole blood. These receptors originate from an adult who was a healthcare worker with PCR-confirmed SARS-CoV-2 infection or an uninfected control (not recorded which). The CDR3 runs from the conserved cysteine through the conserved F or W. The D gene is left open where the match is weak. Size is omitted from some rows. Given values are once, few, many or a class for expanded clones.

V: TRBV10-3; J: TRBJ2-5; D: TRBD2; size: few; DNA: TGTGCCTCCATGACTAGCGTGGGCGAGACCCAGTACTTC; CDR3: CASMTSVGETQYF
V: TRBV20-1; J: TRBJ2-4; D: NA; size: NA; DNA: TGCAGTGCTAGGGAGCCGGGGATGAAAAACATTCAGTACTTC; CDR3: CSAREPGMKNIQYF
V: TRBV7-9; J: TRBJ1-3; D: TRBD1; size: few; DNA: TGTGCCAGCCGTCCCCAGCGGACAGGGTTAAATTCTGGAAACACCATATATTTT; CDR3: CASRPQRTGLNSGNTIYF
V: TRBV30; J: TRBJ2-1; D: NA; size: few; DNA: TGTGCCTGGAGCCAGGGGAATGAGCAGTTCTTC; CDR3: CAWSQGNEQFF
V: TRBV6-5; J: TRBJ2-7; D: TRBD1; size: few; DNA: TGTGCCAGCAGTTACATCGGGACAGGGGAGTACGAGCAGTACTTC; CDR3: CASSYIGTGEYEQYF
V: TRBV28; J: TRBJ2-1; D: NA; size: NA; DNA: TGTGCCGGCAGTTCCGGGACCAACTCCTACAATGAGCAGTTCTTC; CDR3: CAGSSGTNSYNEQFF
V: TRBV7-2; J: TRBJ2-7; D: TRBD1; size: NA; DNA: TGTGCCAGCAGCCGTTACGGACAGACAGGGGTGTTCTACGAGCAGTACTTC; CDR3: CASSRYGQTGVFYEQYF
V: TRBV20-1; J: TRBJ1-1; D: NA; size: few; DNA: TGCAGTGCCAGGCCAGGGAACACTGAAGCTTTCTTT; CDR3: CSARPGNTEAFF
V: TRBV6-2/TRBV6-3; J: TRBJ1-4; D: TRBD1; size: NA; DNA: TGTGCCAGCAGAACAGGGGCCGCGGGGTCCACTAATGAAAAACTGTTTTTT; CDR3: CASRTGAAGSTNEKLFF
V: TRBV27; J: TRBJ1-2; D: NA; size: many; DNA: TGTGCCAGCAGTTTTCGGGGCGATGGCTACACCTTC; CDR3: CASSFRGDGYTF
V: TRBV12-5; J: TRBJ2-2; D: TRBD2; size: few; DNA: TGTGCTAGTGGATCCGGGACTACGACCGGGGAGCTGTTTTTT; CDR3: CASGSGTTTGELFF
V: TRBV6-2/TRBV6-3; J: TRBJ2-3; D: NA; size: NA; DNA: TGTGTCAGCCAAGGTCGGGGAGGCACAGATACGCAGTATTTT; CDR3: CVSQGRGGTDTQYF
V: TRBV5-1; J: TRBJ1-1; D: TRBD1; size: many; DNA: TGCGCCAGCAGCTCGGGCCGACAGGGGAACACTGAAGCTTTCTTT; CDR3: CASSSGRQGNTEAFF
V: TRBV2; J: TRBJ1-2; D: NA; size: NA; DNA: TGTGCCAGCAGTTGGGAGGGGAACTATGGCTACACCTTC; CDR3: CASSWEGNYGYTF
V: TRBV29-1; J: TRBJ1-2; D: NA; size: few; DNA: TGCAGCGTTGACAGCTGGGGTCTAGGGGGCTACACCTTC; CDR3: CSVDSWGLGGYTF
V: TRBV10-3; J: TRBJ2-1; D: TRBD2; size: NA; DNA: TGTGCCATCAGTAGCCGGACTAGCGGGGATTACAATGAGCAGTTCTTC; CDR3: CAISSRTSGDYNEQFF
V: TRBV20-1; J: TRBJ1-5; D: NA; size: many; DNA: TGCAGTGCAACGGCCTGGGAAGGGCCGAATAGCAATCAGCCCCAGCATTTT; CDR3: CSATAWEGPNSNQPQHF
V: TRBV6-6; J: TRBJ2-7; D: TRBD1; size: NA; DNA: TGTGCCAGCAGTTACTCTCCGGGACAGTTTTCGACCTTGGCCTACGAGCAGTACTTC; CDR3: CASSYSPGQFSTLAYEQYF
V: TRBV2; J: TRBJ2-1; D: NA; size: NA; DNA: TGTGCCAGCTCCCAGCTAGCGTATGAGCAGTTCTTC; CDR3: CASSQLAYEQFF
V: TRBV20-1; J: TRBJ1-2; D: TRBD1; size: NA; DNA: TGCAGTGCTGATGGGGCACGGGACAGGGGAAAGGGCGACTATGGCTACACCTTC; CDR3: CSADGARDRGKGDYGYTF
V: TRBV18; J: TRBJ2-7; D: NA; size: few; DNA: TGTGCCAGCTCACCGTATTCGGCCCACGAGCAGTACTTC; CDR3: CASSPYSAHEQYF
V: TRBV24-1; J: TRBJ2-5; D: NA; size: NA; DNA: TGTGCCACCAGTCGCGTGGGATTTGGAGAGACCCAGTACTTC; CDR3: CATSRVGFGETQYF
V: TRBV28; J: TRBJ1-1; D: NA; size: NA; DNA: TGTGCCAGCAGTCTACAAAGTACTGAAGCTTTCTTT; CDR3: CASSLQSTEAFF
V: TRBV5-1; J: TRBJ1-2; D: NA; size: few; DNA: TGCGCCAGCAGCCCAATGAATTATGGCTACACCTTC; CDR3: CASSPMNYGYTF
V: TRBV7-8; J: TRBJ2-2; D: TRBD1; size: NA; DNA: TGTGCCAGCAGCTTAGGACAGGGGGCGAACACCGGGGAGCTGTTTTTT; CDR3: CASSLGQGANTGELFF
V: TRBV7-9; J: TRBJ2-5; D: TRBD1; size: many; DNA: TGTGCCAGCAGCTTAGGGGACAGAGAGACCCAGTACTTC; CDR3: CASSLGDRETQYF
V: TRBV27; J: TRBJ2-7; D: TRBD1; size: NA; DNA: TGTGCCAGCAGTCCGTGGACAGGGTGGGGCAACGAGCAGTACTTC; CDR3: CASSPWTGWGNEQYF
V: TRBV6-6; J: TRBJ2-7; D: NA; size: NA; DNA: TGTGCCAGCAGTTACGCCGAGGATGGGCGCGGGGAGCAGTACTTC; CDR3: CASSYAEDGRGEQYF
V: TRBV2; J: TRBJ2-7; D: NA; size: few; DNA: TGTGCCTGGAGGCTACCATCCTACGAGCAGTACTTC; CDR3: CAWRLPSYEQYF
V: TRBV20-1; J: TRBJ2-1; D: TRBD2; size: NA; DNA: TGCAGTGCTAGAGCTACCCCTAGCGGCCGCTACTACAATGAGCAGTTCTTC; CDR3: CSARATPSGRYYNEQFF
V: TRBV7-2; J: TRBJ2-5; D: TRBD2; size: NA; DNA: TGTGCCAGCAGTCGTTCTAGCGGGGGGAAAGAGACCCAGTACTTC; CDR3: CASSRSSGGKETQYF
V: TRBV7-2; J: TRBJ2-5; D: NA; size: many; DNA: TGTGCCAGCAGCCCTAGGACTGGCCAAGAGACCCAGTACTTC; CDR3: CASSPRTGQETQYF
V: TRBV27; J: TRBJ2-2; D: NA; size: NA; DNA: TGTGCCAGCAGTTTGGGAGGGGGCTACACCGGGGAGCTGTTTTTT; CDR3: CASSLGGGYTGELFF
V: TRBV15; J: TRBJ2-2; D: NA; size: many; DNA: TGTGCCACCAGCAGAGGAGGGATCGGAACCGGGGAGCTGTTTTTT; CDR3: CATSRGGIGTGELFF
V: TRBV7-2; J: TRBJ2-2; D: NA; size: NA; DNA: TGTGCCAGCAGCCCGCCCAAGAACACCGGGGAGCTGTTTTTT; CDR3: CASSPPKNTGELFF
V: TRBV7-9; J: TRBJ1-1; D: NA; size: few; DNA: TGTGCCAGCAGTATACAGGGTGCGGACACTGAAGCTTTCTTT; CDR3: CASSIQGADTEAFF
V: TRBV13; J: TRBJ1-2; D: NA; size: many; DNA: TGTGCCAGCAGCCAGGGAAACTATGGCTACACCTTC; CDR3: CASSQGNYGYTF
V: TRBV20-1; J: TRBJ2-3; D: NA; size: NA; DNA: TGCAGTGCCGTCAAGAAAGGCACAGATACGCAGTATTTT; CDR3: CSAVKKGTDTQYF
V: TRBV18; J: TRBJ1-6; D: NA; size: NA; DNA: TGTGCCAGCTCACTAACGGAGCTCAATAATTCACCCCTCCACTTT; CDR3: CASSLTELNNSPLHF
V: TRBV28; J: TRBJ2-7; D: NA; size: NA; DNA: TGTGCCAGCAGTTTAGTGGGGCTCGAGCAGTACTTC; CDR3: CASSLVGLEQYF
V: TRBV6-5; J: TRBJ2-3; D: NA; size: few; DNA: TGTGCCAGCGGGGGTGCGGGGGCCTCCGACACAGATACGCAGTATTTT; CDR3: CASGGAGASDTDTQYF
V: TRBV6-5; J: TRBJ1-4; D: NA; size: few; DNA: TGTGCCAGCAGGGGGACGGTCTCAGAAAAACTGTTTTTT; CDR3: CASRGTVSEKLFF
V: TRBV18; J: TRBJ2-6; D: NA; size: NA; DNA: TGTGCCAGCTCAAAGACAGAATATGGGGCCAACGTCCTGACTTTC; CDR3: CASSKTEYGANVLTF
V: TRBV3-1; J: TRBJ2-2; D: NA; size: few; DNA: TGTGCCAGCAGCACAGGGATCACCGGGGAGCTGTTTTTT; CDR3: CASSTGITGELFF
V: TRBV4-1; J: TRBJ2-7; D: TRBD2; size: few; DNA: TGCGCCAGCAGCCAAGGACTAGCGGGTCTCTACGAGCAGTACTTC; CDR3: CASSQGLAGLYEQYF
V: TRBV5-5; J: TRBJ1-3; D: TRBD1; size: few; DNA: TGTGCCAGCAGCTTGCAGGGGGCTTATGGAAACACCATATATTTT; CDR3: CASSLQGAYGNTIYF
V: TRBV28; J: TRBJ2-3; D: TRBD1; size: NA; DNA: TGTGCCAGCAGTCACGCGGACAGGGAGGCGCAGTATTTT; CDR3: CASSHADREAQYF
V: TRBV9; J: TRBJ2-1; D: TRBD2; size: few; DNA: TGTGCCAGCAGTGGGGGGACTAGCGGGTACAATGAGCAGTTCTTC; CDR3: CASSGGTSGYNEQFF